A selection of T cell receptor beta chains follows, all from one sample in a study of blood T cell repertoires in COVID-19. Only in-frame clones appear in the TCRdb table, and some are missing; sequencing was by immunoSEQ multiplex PCR. Of 310,000 or so clones listed, more than 80% were seen once; the top ten hold under 7.5%. Sequenced input: peripheral blood. Receptors originate from a man between 18 and 35 years old who had recovered from COVID-19. Both conserved end residues are part of each CDR3. The order of the fields is J gene, D gene, clone size, CDR3 length, V gene, CDR3 DNA, CDR3 protein. The D gene is left open where the match is weak. Clone sizes are given selectively: once, few, many, or a class where the clone is expanded.

TRBJ1-2 | TRBD1 | NA | 15 | TRBV3-1/TRBV3-2 | TGTGCCAGCAGCCAGAGACAGGGGGCTCAGTATGGCTACACCTTC | CASSQRQGAQYGYTF
TRBJ2-7 | NA | once | 15 | TRBV9 | TGTGCCAGCAGCGTGGCTCAGGTCATGGGCTACGAGCAGTACTTC | CASSVAQVMGYEQYF
TRBJ2-5 | TRBD1 | NA | 15 | TRBV6-2/TRBV6-3 | TGTGCCAGCAGTTACGGCGGGACAGGACAAGAGACCCAGTACTTC | CASSYGGTGQETQYF
TRBJ1-1 | TRBD1 | NA | 14 | TRBV7-9 | TGTGCCAGCAGCTCGGACAGGCCTAACACTGAAGCTTTCTTT | CASSSDRPNTEAFF
TRBJ1-2 | TRBD1 | NA | 14 | TRBV2 | TGTGCCAGCAGGGGACAGGGGGGACTTACTGGCTACACCTTC | CASRGQGGLTGYTF
TRBJ2-1 | TRBD2 | NA | 12 | TRBV10-1 | TGCGCCAGCTCGGTAGCGGGGAATGAGCAGTTCTTC | CASSVAGNEQFF
TRBJ2-7 | NA | NA | 17 | TRBV19 | TGTGCCAGTAGTAGGCCGACGGGAGTTTGGGAATCGAACGAGCAGTACTTC | CASSRPTGVWESNEQYF
TRBJ2-3 | TRBD1 | NA | 13 | TRBV29-1 | TGCAGCGCCGGGACAGTCCTCACAGATACGCAGTATTTT | CSAGTVLTDTQYF
TRBJ2-7 | NA | NA | 14 | TRBV15 | TGTGCCACCAGCGGAGGGTTAGAGGACTACGAGCAGTACTTC | CATSGGLEDYEQYF
TRBJ1-2 | NA | NA | 13 | TRBV18 | TGTGCCAGCTCACCACCGGGAGGTGGTGGCTACACCTTC | CASSPPGGGGYTF
TRBJ2-7 | NA | NA | 15 | TRBV14 | TGTGCCAGCAGCCAACGGGGCGGGGGCAACTACGAGCAGTACTTC | CASSQRGGGNYEQYF
TRBJ2-1 | NA | NA | 13 | TRBV5-5 | TGTGCCAGCGGGCCGACGGACTACAATGAGCAGTTCTTC | CASGPTDYNEQFF
TRBJ2-1 | TRBD2 | NA | 11 | TRBV20-1 | TGCAGTGCTCGCGATCGGGCGGGAGTGTTCTTC | CSARDRAGVFF
TRBJ1-6 | NA | once | 16 | TRBV2 | TGTGCCAGCACCTATGGGTTCGTAGGGAGTAATTCACCCCTCCACTTT | CASTYGFVGSNSPLHF
TRBJ1-1 | NA | NA | 13 | TRBV6-5 | TGTGCCAGCAGTTTAACAGTGAACACTGAAGCTTTCTTT | CASSLTVNTEAFF
TRBJ1-1 | NA | NA | 15 | TRBV25-1 | TGTGCCAGCAGTGAATCTCCGGGGATGAACACTGAAGCTTTCTTT | CASSESPGMNTEAFF
TRBJ1-2 | NA | NA | 8 | TRBV20-1 | TGCAGTGCTAGACAGGATTACTTC | CSARQDYF
TRBJ1-3 | TRBD1 | NA | 18 | TRBV7-9 | TGTGCCATCCTCAGTAGCGGGACAGAAGTCTACTCTGGAAACACCATATATTTT | CAILSSGTEVYSGNTIYF